This TCR beta chain was obtained from a study of cytomegalovirus exposure and HLA in healthy donors. Study-level findings and limits: A subsequent analysis found that TCR clusters from the first cohort also tended to co-occur in the roughly 120 validation repertoires, with approximately 94% of cluster scores above 0. The study recorded 164 TCR beta chains that were cytomegalovirus-associated.

To note about this clone: Its antigen is unidentified.

Donors came from a validation cohort of 90 to 150 subjects, distinct from the first 666-subject cohort. V was cut by 6 bases and J by 6 bases, with 18 bases left in between. CDR3 length equals 14 residues. Germline V gives CDR1 LNHDA, CDR2 SQIVND (reference sequence). The data were produced by immunoSEQ multiplex PCR, yet TCRdb's version contains in-frame clones alone and is incomplete. This table has roughly 150,000 clones, approximately 80% appearing once. The specimen was PBMCs. V usage is TRBV19 and J usage is TRBJ2-7; D perhaps matches TRBD1 (6 bases). The receptor's source is a man aged 30 to 39 in good health and CMV-seropositive. This chain's CDR3 is CASSAQTGPVEQYF. CDR3 DNA sequence: TGTGCCAGTAGCGCCCAAACAGGGCCGGTCGAGCAGTACTTC.